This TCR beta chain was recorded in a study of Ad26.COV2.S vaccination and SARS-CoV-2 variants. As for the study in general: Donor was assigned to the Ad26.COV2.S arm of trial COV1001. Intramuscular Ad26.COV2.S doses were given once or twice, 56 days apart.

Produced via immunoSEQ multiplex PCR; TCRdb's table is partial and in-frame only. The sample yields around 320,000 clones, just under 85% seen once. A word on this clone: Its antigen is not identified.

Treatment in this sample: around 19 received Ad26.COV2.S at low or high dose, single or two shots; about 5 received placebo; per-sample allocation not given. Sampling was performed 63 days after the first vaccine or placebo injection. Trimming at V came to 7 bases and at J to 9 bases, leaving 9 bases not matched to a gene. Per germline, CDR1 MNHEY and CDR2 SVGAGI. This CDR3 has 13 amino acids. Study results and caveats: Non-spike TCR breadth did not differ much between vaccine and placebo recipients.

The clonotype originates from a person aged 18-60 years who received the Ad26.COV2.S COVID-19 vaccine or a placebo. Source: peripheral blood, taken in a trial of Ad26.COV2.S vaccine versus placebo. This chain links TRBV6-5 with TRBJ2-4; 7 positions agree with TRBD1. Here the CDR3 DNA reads TGTGCCAGCACACAGGGGAGATTGAGCATTCAGTACTTC. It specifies CASTQGRLSIQYF.